Each of the 11 T cell receptor beta chains below was sequenced from the same sample in a study of blood T cell repertoires in COVID-19. The table came from immunoSEQ multiplex PCR; TCRdb's copy has only in-frame clones and leaves some out. The sample includes 350,000 to 450,000 clones, 65% to 90% of them seen just once. Sequencing was carried out using peripheral blood. These receptors were obtained from a woman aged 55-70 years with COVID-19, enrolled during active disease.

The rearrangement links TRBV6-5 to TRBJ1-6, with TRBD1 matching 7 bases. The germline CDR1 and CDR2 sequences are MNHEY and SVGAGI. Trimming at V came to 8 bases and at J to 6 bases, leaving 1 base not matched to a gene. The CDR3 consists of 12 residues. CDR3 protein: CASQGGNSPLHF. The CDR3, as DNA: TGTGCCAGCCAGGGGGGTAATTCACCCCTCCACTTT.

V usage is TRBV3-1 (or the pseudogene TRBV3-2) and J usage is TRBJ2-1; D is possibly TRBD2 (7 bases). The CDR3 length is 14 residues. Germline assignment: CDR1 LGHDT and CDR2 YNNKEL (reference sequence). Trimming left V 6 bases short and J 7 bases short, with 16 bases between. CDR3 residues: CASRRGGAENEQFF. The CDR3 DNA reads as TGTGCCAGCAGGCGAGGGGGGGCCGAGAATGAGCAGTTCTTC.

This chain uses TRBV6-4 with TRBJ1-2; tentatively, D is TRBD1 (6 bases). This CDR3 region has 13 residues. V was cut by 6 bases and J by 8 bases, with 16 bases left in between. Germline CDR1 reads MRHNA; CDR2 reads SNTAGT. Here the CDR3 reads CASRPQGVGGYTF. The DNA of the CDR3 is TGTGCCAGCAGGCCACAGGGAGTTGGGGGCTACACCTTC.

The chain is built from TRBV3-1 (or the pseudogene TRBV3-2) and TRBJ2-7; 7 nucleotides align to TRBD2. J was trimmed by 5 bases and V by 3 bases; bases with no gene match: 4. This CDR3 has 13 amino acids. Germline CDR1 is LGHDT and CDR2 is YNNKEL (reference sequence). CDR3 region: CASSHGGNNEQYF. In DNA form, the CDR3 reads TGTGCCAGCAGCCACGGGGGGAACAACGAGCAGTACTTC.

Comment on this clone: This specimen includes other DNA sequences encoding the same CDR3. The chain couples TRBV3-1 (or the pseudogene TRBV3-2) to TRBJ1-5; D gene unclear. Looked up from germline, CDR1 is LGHDT and CDR2 is YNNKEL (reference sequence). This CDR3 spans 14 amino acids. Trimming stripped 3 bases from V and 2 bases from J, with 8 bases between. In DNA form, the CDR3 reads TGTGCCAGCAGCCAGCGGGGTGGCAATCAGCCCCAGCATTTT. Amino acids: CASSQRGGNQPQHF.

As regards this clone: At one boundary the junction diverges from the germline segment, which might be a read error. The chain is built from TRBV6-5 and TRBJ1-2; TRBD1 is a possible D gene (5 bases). In germline, CDR1 is MNHEY, CDR2 SVGAGI. The CDR3 runs 12 residues. CDR3 loop: CASTGGGYGHTF. The CDR3 nucleotides are TGTGCCAGCACCGGGGGTGGATATGGCCACACCTTC.

This sequence joins TRBV5-5 and TRBJ2-2; 7 bases line up with TRBD1. The CDR3 extends over 15 amino acids. After removal of 5 bases from V and 0 bases from J, the junction contained 4 bases not matched to a gene. Germline CDR1 reads SGHKS; CDR2 reads YYEKEE (reference sequence). CDR3 bases: TGTGCCAGCAGTTTACAGGGGTCGAACACCGGGGAGCTGTTTTTT. Translated, it gives CASSLQGSNTGELFF.

This clone was picked up a small number of times. The V and J genes are TRBV11-2 and TRBJ2-1, with TRBD1 matching over 7 bases. V lost 4 bases to trimming and J lost 0 bases; unmatched junction nucleotides: 9. Germline V gene lookup returns CDR1 SGHAT and CDR2 FQNNGV. The CDR3 consists of 17 residues. The CDR3 DNA sequence: TGTGCCAGCAGCTCGGGCAGGGGGATAAGCTCCTACAATGAGCAGTTCTTC. Protein: CASSSGRGISSYNEQFF.

The genes are TRBV6-6 and TRBJ1-1; D possibly corresponds to TRBD1 (6 bases). Germline CDR1 is MNHNY and CDR2 is SVGAGI (reference sequence). V was clipped by 11 bases and J by 4 bases, with 14 bases between them. The CDR3 consists of 12 residues. CDR3 DNA sequence: TGTGCCGTCGTTCCAGGGGCCACTGAAGCTTTCTTT. Translating it yields CAVVPGATEAFF.

The chain uses TRBV6-5 and TRBJ2-7, with 9 bases aligning to TRBD2. V trimming: 6 bases; J trimming: 11 bases; junction bases outside the gene matches: 8. The CDR3 has 12 amino acids. Germline-derived CDR1 and CDR2 are MNHEY and SVGAGI. The CDR3 reads CASRVLAGEEYF. The DNA of the CDR3 is TGTGCCAGCAGGGTATTAGCGGGGGAGGAGTACTTC.

CDR3 sequence: CAWSVQINSPLHF. The CDR3 DNA follows: TGTGCCTGGAGTGTACAGATTAATTCACCCCTCCACTTT. The chain is built from TRBV30 and TRBJ1-6; D gene ambiguous. This CDR3 has 13 residues. The germline gives CDR1 GTSNPN, CDR2 SVGIG (reference sequence). Trimming stripped 0 bases from V and 6 bases from J, with 6 bases between.